The 17 T cell receptor beta chains presented below share a single source sample, sequenced in a study of naive and memory T cell subsets. Two oligonucleotides, mixed equimolar, formed the beta constant-region primer covering TRBC1 and TRBC2. Nested alpha and beta constant-region primers with the SP2 primer drove four PCR rounds on ligated cDNA. From the UMI-ligation and nested PCR reads, TCRdb called clonotypes with MiXCR, one entry per CDR3 protein. The data contain approximately 1,400 distinct CDR3 sequences, about 8% of them seen just once; the ten biggest clones take up approximately 86%. Sequenced: CD8+ TEMRA cells from blood. Subset defined: effector memory re-expressing CD45RA, CD45RA+ CD27-. These receptors all stem from a human donor in good health.

Concerning this clonotype itself: This sequence may be a read error, since a much larger clone differs from it by one base. The genes are TRBV15 and TRBJ2-1; 8 bases align to TRBD1. CDR3 length: 15 residues. The germline V gene has CDR1 LNHNV and CDR2 YYDKDF (reference sequence). The chain's CDR3 is CAISSDRAPLNEQFF. The CDR3 DNA is TGTGCCATCAGCTCGGACAGGGCACCTCTCAATGAGCAGTTCTTC.

V usage is TRBV20-1 and J usage is TRBJ2-7; D not resolved. Germline V gene data show CDR1 as DFQATT and CDR2 as SNEGSKA (reference sequence). This CDR3 has 11 amino acids. Between the trimmed V and J ends, which lost 5 bases and 3 bases, there was a span of 8 bases. The CDR3 DNA follows: TGCAGTGCTCTTTGGGGCTACGAGCAGTACTTC. This encodes CSALWGYEQYF.

This chain connects TRBV20-1 to TRBJ2-1, with 7 bases that match TRBD2. The ends lost 0 bases at V and 8 bases at J; junction bases unmatched: 16. The CDR3 loop spans 17 amino acids. Germline V gene lookup returns CDR1 DFQATT and CDR2 SNEGSKA (reference sequence). In nucleotides, the CDR3 is TGCAGTGCTAGAGAAGGGCGGGAGAGAGGGGCTAGCGATGAGCAGTTCTTC. Protein: CSAREGRERGASDEQFF.

This clonotype was observed at least ten times. J is TRBJ2-1 and V is TRBV6-1, with D perhaps TRBD2 (6 bases). Germline assignment: CDR1 MNHNS and CDR2 SASEGT. V was trimmed by 2 bases and J by 7 bases, leaving 9 bases between them. The CDR3 has 13 residues. CDR3 loop: CASSEFGGNEQFF. In nucleotides, the CDR3 is TGTGCCAGCAGTGAATTTGGGGGGAATGAGCAGTTCTTC.

The chain carries TRBV19 and TRBJ2-7; 7 bases agree with TRBD1. The CDR3 spans 16 residues. With 5 bases clipped from V and 2 bases from J, the junction kept 12 bases outside the gene matches. CDR1 LNHDA and CDR2 SQIVND come from the germline V gene (reference sequence). The CDR3 sequence is CASSGSARDSTYEQYF. CDR3 sequence (DNA): TGTGCCAGTAGTGGGAGCGCCCGGGACAGCACCTACGAGCAGTACTTC.

In its sample, this clonotype is medium-sized (0.01 to 0.1%). The chain couples TRBV6-4 to TRBJ2-2; TRBD1 might be the D (6 bases). This CDR3 has 14 residues. Trimming stripped 3 bases from V and 5 bases from J, with 10 bases between. CDR1 is MRHNA, CDR2 SNTAGT, per germline. The CDR3 is CASSEEDSTGELFF. DNA for the CDR3: TGTGCCAGCAGTGAAGAGGACAGTACCGGGGAGCTGTTTTTT.

The rearrangement links TRBV12-3 or TRBV12-4 to TRBJ2-7, with TRBD1 as a possible D gene (6 bases). This CDR3 comprises 14 residues. Between the trimmed V and J ends, which lost 4 bases and 2 bases, there was a span of 12 bases. CDR3 region: CASSSPEGAYEQYF. The CDR3 DNA is TGTGCCAGCAGTTCCCCAGAGGGGGCCTACGAGCAGTACTTC.

This clonotype was counted a few times. This chain uses TRBV5-1 with TRBJ2-7, with 10 bases fitting TRBD1. Trimming took 4 bases from V and 0 from J; bases not matched to a gene: 7. This CDR3 has 16 amino acids. Germline assignment: CDR1 SGHRS and CDR2 YFSETQ. The CDR3 sequence: CASSLRGQGGSYEQYF. The CDR3 bases are TGCGCCAGCAGCCTGCGTGGACAGGGGGGCTCCTACGAGCAGTACTTC.

This sequence joins TRBV27 and TRBJ1-1; no definite D call. The CDR3 has 13 amino acids. Germline values: CDR1 MNHEY, CDR2 SMNVEV (reference sequence). V was pared by 4 bases and J by 6 bases, with 12 bases between. CDR3 amino acids: CASSSAAGSEAFF. The CDR3 nucleotides read TGTGCCAGCAGTTCCGCGGCAGGCTCTGAAGCTTTCTTT.

The V gene is TRBV13, the J gene TRBJ1-3; 7 nucleotides line up with TRBD1. Germline loops: CDR1 PRHDT, CDR2 FYEKMQ (reference sequence). Losses at the gene ends were 5 bases for V and 3 bases for J; bases not matched to a gene: 16. The CDR3 extends over 18 amino acids. The CDR3 loop is CASSPTDRPLRRGNTIYF. Here the CDR3 DNA reads TGTGCCAGCAGCCCGACGGACAGGCCCTTACGACGTGGAAACACCATATATTTT.

The chain combines TRBV3-1 with TRBJ2-7, with D possibly TRBD2 on 5 matching bases. Germline V gene data show CDR1 as LGHDT and CDR2 as YNNKEL (reference sequence). This CDR3 is 14 amino acids long. The ends were cut back, 1 base at V and 9 bases at J, with 16 bases in the middle. This CDR3 is CASSQGTSFFWQYF. DNA for the CDR3: TGTGCCAGCAGCCAAGGAACTAGTTTTTTCTGGCAGTACTTC.

This clonotype is deemed medium-sized. This chain links TRBV6-6 with TRBJ2-7; D is perhaps TRBD1 (6 bases). Trimming pared 4 bases from V and 1 base from J, leaving 11 bases between. Germline lookup yields CDR1 MNHNY and CDR2 SVGAGI (reference sequence). The CDR3 is 14 residues long. The CDR3 loop reads CASSLQGTSYEQYF. Here the CDR3 DNA reads TGTGCCAGCAGTTTACAGGGAACGTCCTACGAGCAGTACTTC.

This clonotype showed up just a few times. The chain joins TRBV11-3 to TRBJ2-1; D is unclear. V lost 1 base to trimming and J lost 9 bases, with 7 bases between them. Germline V gene data show CDR1 as SGHNT and CDR2 as YENEEA. The CDR3 sequence is 12 residues long. The CDR3 DNA reads TGTGCCAGCAGCTTAGGTGCGAGTGAGCAGTTCTTC. Translated: CASSLGASEQFF.

The table lists this clonotype with many counts. The chain is built from TRBV6-2 or TRBV6-3 and TRBJ2-2, with 13 bases matching TRBD2. The junction had 2 bases not matched to a gene; V was cut back by 0 bases and J by 7 bases. The CDR3 contains 16 residues. The V gene's germline CDR1 is MNHEY and CDR2 SVGEGT. DNA of the CDR3: TGTGCCAGCAGTTACTCGGGACTAGCGGGAAGCGGGGAGCTGTTTTTT. It specifies CASSYSGLAGSGELFF.

The chain recombines TRBV6-2 or TRBV6-3 with TRBJ1-5; TRBD1 matches 9 bases. V was clipped by 6 bases and J by 6 bases; unmatched bases: 6. In germline, CDR1 is MNHEY, CDR2 SVGEGT. The CDR3 has 14 residues. The CDR3 DNA sequence: TGTGCCAGCAGCTCCGGACAGGGGATTCAGCCCCAGCATTTT. The encoded protein is CASSSGQGIQPQHF.

This clonotype was found many times. The V gene is TRBV6-4, the J gene TRBJ2-5; 9 bases line up with TRBD2. The CDR3 totals 15 residues. CDR1 MRHNA and CDR2 SNTAGT come from the germline V gene. The V gene end was trimmed by 6 bases and the J gene end by 2 bases; junction bases not matched to a gene: 7. CDR3 amino acids: CASSPGLADQETQYF. In DNA form, the CDR3 reads TGTGCCAGCAGCCCGGGACTAGCCGATCAAGAGACCCAGTACTTC.

This clonotype was seen at least ten times. The chain's CDR3 is CASSLGAMGVEQFF. CDR3 bases: TGTGCCAGCAGCTTGGGCGCCATGGGCGTCGAGCAGTTCTTC. The chain combines TRBV5-4 with TRBJ2-1; D remains ambiguous. V was cut by 0 bases and J by 10 bases, with 14 bases left in between. The CDR3 has 14 residues. Per germline, CDR1 SGHNT and CDR2 YYREEE (reference sequence).